Listed here are 25 T cell receptor beta chains from one sample, sequenced in a study of siplizumab effects on memory and regulatory T cells. Assay: immunoSEQ multiplex PCR; the TCRdb copy retains only in-frame clones and omits some. Of 100,000 or so clones listed, approximately 90% are singletons. The sample was Tregs sorted from blood. These TCRs come from a human donor in good health.

The chain employs TRBV18 and TRBJ2-7; tentative D call: TRBD2 (6 bases). Trimming stripped 6 bases from V and 4 bases from J, with 16 bases between. The CDR3 has 14 residues. In germline, CDR1 is KGHSH, CDR2 LQKENI. This CDR3 is CASSLSRRAYEQYF. Here the CDR3 DNA reads TGTGCCAGCTCCCTCAGCAGGAGGGCATACGAGCAGTACTTC. The full variable domain, its missing parts supplied by reference TRBV18 and TRBJ2-7, is NAGVMQNPRHLVRRRGQEARLRCSPMKGHSHVYWYRQLPEEGLKFMVYLQKENIIDESGMPKERFSAEFPKEGPSILRIQQVVRGDSAAYFCASSLSRRAYEQYFGPGTRLTVT.

Regarding this clone: Sequence at one end of the junction differs from germline and may be a read error. The gene calls are TRBV6-1 and TRBJ2-5; D could derive from TRBD1 or TRBD2 (5 bases each). The CDR3 is 12 residues long. Germline lookup yields CDR1 MNHNS and CDR2 SASEGT. The CDR3 sequence: CATSPLGEIQYF. DNA of the CDR3: TGTGCCACCTCCCCTTTAGGGGAGATCCAGTACTTC.

The V gene is TRBV6-5, the J gene TRBJ2-7, with D possibly being TRBD2 (5 bases). Trimming pared 5 bases from V and 6 bases from J, leaving 8 bases between. Germline CDR1 reads MNHEY; CDR2 reads SVGAGI. The CDR3 is 11 residues long. CDR3 residues: CASSRGLEQYF. The CDR3, as DNA: TGTGCCAGCAGTCGCGGACTCGAGCAGTACTTC.

This clone occurred once. The V call is TRBV28, the J call TRBJ2-4; 10 nucleotides agree with TRBD2. Germline V gives CDR1 MDHEN, CDR2 SYDVKM. The CDR3 sequence is 17 residues long. The J segment lost 6 bases and the V segment lost 3 bases, leaving 11 bases of the junction unmatched. CDR3 loop: CASSFPVGSGRRNIQYF. The CDR3 DNA reads as TGTGCCAGCAGTTTCCCCGTGGGTAGCGGGAGGCGAAACATTCAGTACTTC.

The chain links TRBV6-1 to TRBJ2-3; 10 nucleotides line up with TRBD2. The V gene's germline CDR1 is MNHNS and CDR2 SASEGT. This CDR3 region has 17 residues. V dropped 4 bases and J dropped 3; count of bases not matched to a gene: 10. CDR3 nucleotides: TGTGCCAGCAGTGGGCTAGCGGGAGCCGGAGGAACAGATACGCAGTATTTT. Its protein product is CASSGLAGAGGTDTQYF.

V usage is TRBV5-1 and J usage is TRBJ1-2; no firm D call. V lost 3 bases to trimming and J lost 4 bases, with 13 bases between them. CDR3 length: 14 residues. CDR1 SGHRS and CDR2 YFSETQ come from the germline V gene. As DNA, the CDR3 is TGCGCCAGCAGCTCCTCCGGACTTGCCTATGGCTACACCTTC. Its protein product is CASSSSGLAYGYTF. Full variable domain (rest looked up from reference TRBV5-1 and TRBJ1-2): KAGVTQTPRYLIKTRGQQVTLSCSPISGHRSVSWYQQTPGQGLQFLFEYFSETQRNKGNFPGRFSGRQFSNSRSEMNVSTLELGDSALYLCASSSSGLAYGYTFGSGTRLTVV.

This chain joins TRBV10-3 and TRBJ1-4; possible D gene TRBD1, 6 bases. The CDR3 has 14 residues. CDR1 is ENHRY, CDR2 SYGVKD, per germline. Between the trimmed V and J ends, which lost 8 bases and 5 bases, there was a span of 15 bases. The CDR3 region has the DNA TGTGCCATCGGAGGAAACAGGGCAAATGAAAAACTGTTTTTT. Protein: CAIGGNRANEKLFF.

The chain uses TRBV15 and TRBJ2-3; no firm D call. V lost 0 bases to trimming and J lost 7 bases, with 17 bases between them. The CDR3 is 16 amino acids. Germline CDR1 reads LNHNV; CDR2 reads YYDKDF (reference sequence). CDR3 nucleotide sequence: TGTGCCACCAGCAGAGATCTTAACTCCTGGCGGAATACGCAGTATTTT. As protein: CATSRDLNSWRNTQYF.

The chain carries TRBV4-2 and TRBJ2-7, with D hard to call. The V gene lost 0 bases and the J gene lost 1 base, with 7 bases spanning the gap. The CDR3 consists of 14 residues. Per the germline V gene, CDR1 is LGHNA and CDR2 is YNFKEQ. The DNA for the CDR3 is TGTGCCAGCAGCCAAGAATGGCAGTCCTACGAGCAGTACTTC. It specifies CASSQEWQSYEQYF.

The chain has TRBV7-3 and TRBJ2-1, with 7 positions matching TRBD2. V lost 5 bases and J lost 1; bases outside the gene matches: 17. CDR3 length: 19 amino acids. The germline V gene encodes CDR1 SGHTA and CDR2 FQGTGA. CDR3 amino acids: CASSPSVRDYTKSYNEQFF. The CDR3 nucleotides read TGTGCCAGCAGCCCGTCGGTTAGGGACTATACGAAATCCTACAATGAGCAGTTCTTC.

The V and J genes are TRBV19 and TRBJ1-1, with D possibly matching TRBD1 (5 bases). V lost 4 bases to trimming and J lost 3 bases, with 15 bases between them. The CDR3 covers 15 residues. CDR1 and CDR2 (germline): LNHDA, SQIVND (reference sequence). DNA of the CDR3: TGTGCCAGTAGTACCGCCCGGGGGGTAGACACTGAAGCTTTCTTT. This translates into CASSTARGVDTEAFF.

This clone was seen only once. The rearrangement joins TRBV2 to TRBJ1-3; D remains ambiguous. Between the trimmed V and J ends, which lost 3 bases and 4 bases, there was a span of 10 bases. Per germline, CDR1 SNHLY and CDR2 FYNNEI. The CDR3 totals 14 residues. CDR3 sequence: CASSDPSFGNTIYF. The CDR3 nucleotides read TGTGCCAGCAGTGACCCATCTTTCGGAAACACCATATATTTT.

This chain joins TRBV29-1 and TRBJ2-2; D is undetermined. Germline V gene lookup returns CDR1 SQVTM and CDR2 ANQGSEA. The V and J ends lost 1 base and 5 bases respectively, with 8 bases between them. The CDR3 length is 13 residues. The CDR3 loop is CSVEVRRTGELFF. As DNA, the CDR3 is TGCAGCGTTGAAGTCAGACGAACCGGGGAGCTGTTTTTT.

The V call is TRBV7-9, the J call TRBJ2-2, with TRBD2 matching over 7 bases. J gave up 5 bases and V 1 base, and 4 bases lay outside the gene matches. The germline V gene encodes CDR1 SEHNR and CDR2 FQNEAQ (reference sequence). The CDR3 has 15 amino acids. The CDR3 here is CASSLGTRLTGELFF. CDR3 coding DNA: TGTGCCAGCAGCTTAGGGACTAGATTGACCGGGGAGCTGTTTTTT.

Written as DNA, the CDR3 is TGTGCCAGCAGCTTAGTGGCAGATACGCAGTATTTT. Its protein is CASSLVADTQYF. The chain joins TRBV7-6 to TRBJ2-3; unclear D gene. CDR3 length equals 12 residues. The ends were cut back, 1 base at V and 4 bases at J, with 3 bases in the middle. Germline-derived CDR1 and CDR2 are SGHVS and FNYEAQ. The full variable domain, completed using reference TRBV7-6 and TRBJ2-3, is GAGVSQSPRYKVTKRGQDVALRCDPISGHVSLYWYRQALGQGPEFLTYFNYEAQQDKSGLPNDRFSAERPEGSISTLTIQRTEQRDSAMYRCASSLVADTQYFGPGTRLTVL.

This chain uses TRBV19 with TRBJ1-5; tentative D call: TRBD1 (5 bases). The CDR3 is made up of 18 amino acids. V lost 1 base and J 0 bases, leaving 16 bases between the germline ends. The V gene's germline CDR1 is LNHDA and CDR2 SQIVND (reference sequence). The CDR3 protein is CASSIAFPRGPSNQPQHF. DNA of the CDR3: TGTGCCAGTAGTATAGCCTTTCCAAGGGGACCTAGCAATCAGCCCCAGCATTTT.

Here the CDR3 reads CASGHGLNTGELFF. Written as DNA, the CDR3 is TGTGCTAGTGGTCATGGACTGAACACCGGGGAGCTGTTTTTT. The chain uses TRBV12-5 and TRBJ2-2, with D possibly matching TRBD2 (5 bases). Germline assignment: CDR1 LGHNT and CDR2 FRNRAP. Trimming left V 5 bases short and J 1 base short, with 8 bases between. This CDR3 has 14 residues. The whole variable domain, remainder taken from reference TRBV12-5 and TRBJ2-2, is DARVTQTPRHKVTEMGQEVTMRCQPILGHNTVFWYRQTMMQGLELLAYFRNRAPLDDSGMPKDRFSAEMPDATLATLKIQPSEPRDSAVYFCASGHGLNTGELFFGEGSRLTVL.

This clone occurred a few times. This chain connects TRBV5-4 to TRBJ1-2; D is uncertain. CDR1 SGHNT and CDR2 YYREEE come from the germline V gene (reference sequence). This CDR3 has 13 amino acids. V lost 1 base and J 6 bases, leaving 10 bases between the germline ends. CDR3: CASSLKWADGYTF. Here the CDR3 DNA reads TGTGCCAGCAGCTTGAAATGGGCGGATGGCTACACCTTC.

This clone was seen just once. The CDR3 loop is CASSPNVVPQGAGELFF. CDR3 bases: TGTGCCAGCTCACCAAATGTGGTTCCGCAGGGGGCCGGGGAGCTGTTTTTT. This chain uses TRBV18 with TRBJ2-2; 7 bases align to TRBD1. The CDR3 runs to 17 residues. J was trimmed by 6 bases and V by 2 bases; bases with no gene match: 12. Per germline, CDR1 KGHSH and CDR2 LQKENI.

The V and J genes are TRBV5-1 and TRBJ1-1; 9 bases agree with TRBD1. The CDR3 consists of 15 residues. The trim removed 4 bases at V and 4 bases at J, leaving 8 bases unmatched. Germline loops: CDR1 SGHRS, CDR2 YFSETQ. The CDR3 region has the DNA TGCGCCAGCAGCCCTCAACAGGGGGCGGTCACTGAAGCTTTCTTT. Amino acids: CASSPQQGAVTEAFF.

This rearrangement joins TRBV15 to TRBJ2-6; D call uncertain. The V gene lost 1 base and the J gene lost 4 bases, with 11 bases spanning the gap. Germline V CDR1 and CDR2: LNHNV, YYDKDF (reference sequence). The CDR3 runs 16 residues. Here the CDR3 reads CATSRGWDLGANVLTF. DNA of the CDR3: TGTGCCACCAGCAGAGGCTGGGATCTGGGGGCCAACGTCCTGACTTTC.

The rearrangement uses TRBV7-9 and TRBJ2-1; D possibly uses TRBD1 or TRBD2 (6 bases each). Looked up from germline, CDR1 is SEHNR and CDR2 is FQNEAQ (reference sequence). This CDR3 is built from 15 residues. Trimming removed 7 bases at V and 5 bases at J, with 18 bases between. The CDR3: CASTPRGRTHNEQFF. The DNA of the CDR3 is TGTGCCAGCACCCCGAGGGGGAGGACCCACAATGAGCAGTTCTTC.

This chain uses TRBV5-1 with TRBJ2-7; D is unclear. The CDR3 runs to 16 residues. In germline, CDR1 is SGHRS, CDR2 YFSETQ. V lost 0 bases to trimming and J lost 2 bases, with 15 bases between them. CDR3 bases: TGCGCCAGCAGCTTGGCCAAGACCTTTCAAACCTACGAGCAGTACTTC. It yields the protein CASSLAKTFQTYEQYF.

This chain connects TRBV30 to TRBJ1-1; weak D call: TRBD1 (6 bases). Germline V CDR1 and CDR2: GTSNPN, SVGIG (reference sequence). This CDR3 comprises 13 residues. With 2 bases removed from V and 5 bases from J, the gap between germline ends came to 12 bases. CDR3 residues: CAWSRGHETEAFF. As DNA, the CDR3 is TGTGCCTGGAGTAGGGGACATGAAACTGAAGCTTTCTTT.

In DNA form, the CDR3 reads TGTGCCAGTAGTACGCCAGGGGCGCGGGGGGCCAACGTCCTGACTTTC. Amino acids: CASSTPGARGANVLTF. The genes are TRBV19 and TRBJ2-6; perhaps TRBD1 as D (6 bases). V was shortened by 4 bases and J by 4 bases, with 14 bases between the two germline ends. CDR1 is LNHDA, CDR2 SQIVND, per germline (reference sequence). The CDR3 is 16 residues long.